This entry lists 15 T cell receptor beta chains sequenced from one sample in a study of blood T cell repertoires in COVID-19. Sequenced by immunoSEQ multiplex PCR; TCRdb stores in-frame clones only, minus some. The repertoire holds under 110,000 clones, with 91% as singletons. The sequencing sample was made of peripheral blood. These receptors were obtained from a middle-aged man with acute or convalescent COVID-19.

The CDR3 spells CASSLYRGSSYEQYF. The CDR3 coding sequence is TGTGCCAGTAGTCTTTACAGGGGATCTTCCTACGAGCAGTACTTC. The chain employs TRBV19 and TRBJ2-7; 7 nucleotides agree with TRBD1. Germline CDR1 and CDR2: LNHDA and SQIVND (reference sequence). This CDR3 is 15 amino acids long. The trim removed 5 bases at V and 1 base at J, leaving 8 bases unmatched.

The chain couples TRBV11-3 to TRBJ2-6, with D possibly being TRBD2 (5 bases). CDR3 length: 19 residues. V gave up 1 base and J gave up 2 bases, with 18 bases separating them. Per germline, CDR1 SGHNT and CDR2 YENEEA. The CDR3 loop is CASSLVRGRVLAGANVLTF. The CDR3 DNA follows: TGTGCCAGCAGCTTAGTACGGGGAAGAGTTTTGGCTGGGGCCAACGTCCTGACTTTC.

The chain uses TRBV2 and TRBJ1-2; D is unresolved. The CDR3 runs 14 residues. CDR1 and CDR2 from the germline V gene are SNHLY and FYNNEI. V was clipped by 6 bases and J by 6 bases, with 17 bases between them. CDR3 residues: CASRAALRSNGYTF. The CDR3 DNA follows: TGTGCCAGCAGGGCGGCCCTAAGGAGCAATGGCTACACCTTC.

The gene calls are TRBV5-6 and TRBJ1-2; the match to TRBD1 covers 7 bases. V was clipped by 3 bases and J by 8 bases; unmatched bases: 4. The CDR3 is 12 residues long. Germline V gives CDR1 SGHDT, CDR2 YYEEEE. For the CDR3, the DNA is TGTGCCAGCAGCTCGACAGGGACGGGCTACACCTTC. This codes for CASSSTGTGYTF.

This rearrangement joins TRBV6-4 to TRBJ1-5; D perhaps matches TRBD1 (5 bases). Germline values: CDR1 MRHNA, CDR2 SNTAGT. The CDR3 has 13 residues. V lost 6 bases to trimming and J lost 9 bases, with 15 bases between them. CDR3 residues: CASRIRGSGPQHF. The CDR3 DNA reads as TGTGCCAGCAGGATTAGGGGTTCGGGGCCCCAGCATTTT.

The V gene is TRBV2, the J gene TRBJ1-5; possibly TRBD1 for D (5 bases). The CDR3 consists of 18 residues. Per germline, CDR1 SNHLY and CDR2 FYNNEI. Trimming cost V 7 bases and J 5 bases, with 27 bases left between them. Here the CDR3 reads CASKERGVWEAGHQPQHF. CDR3 DNA: TGTGCCAGCAAGGAGAGAGGGGTCTGGGAAGCGGGTCATCAGCCCCAGCATTTT.

V is TRBV19 and J is TRBJ1-2; TRBD1 matches at 7 bases. V trimming: 7 bases; J trimming: 3 bases; junction bases outside the gene matches: 8. Germline CDR1 is LNHDA and CDR2 is SQIVND (reference sequence). This CDR3 comprises 14 residues. This chain's CDR3 is CASTTQGYDYGYTF. As DNA, the CDR3 is TGTGCCAGTACTACACAGGGGTATGACTATGGCTACACCTTC.

The CDR3 bases are TGTGCCAGCAGCAACCGGGACAGGGGTCCAGATACGCAGTATTTT. It encodes CASSNRDRGPDTQYF. The chain carries TRBV5-5 and TRBJ2-3; 10 bases fit TRBD1. CDR3 length: 15 residues. V gave up 4 bases and J gave up 4 bases; unmatched junction bases: 6. CDR1 and CDR2 (germline): SGHKS, YYEKEE (reference sequence).

This chain connects TRBV24-1 to TRBJ2-6; TRBD1 matches at 7 bases. This CDR3 comprises 16 residues. The V gene end was trimmed by 4 bases and the J gene end by 3 bases; junction bases not matched to a gene: 5. Germline values: CDR1 KGHDR, CDR2 SFDVKD. CDR3 region: CATSETGVIGANVLTF. The CDR3 DNA sequence: TGTGCCACCAGTGAAACAGGGGTAATTGGGGCCAACGTCCTGACTTTC.

This chain connects TRBV11-3 to TRBJ2-1, with TRBD1 identical over 7 bases. CDR3 length: 15 amino acids. The ends lost 5 bases at V and 5 bases at J; junction bases unmatched: 9. CDR1 SGHNT and CDR2 YENEEA come from the germline V gene. As DNA, the CDR3 is TGTGCCAGCAGCCCAGGGACAGTTTACAACAATGAGCAGTTCTTC. Translation: CASSPGTVYNNEQFF.

The V and J genes are TRBV2 and TRBJ2-3; TRBD1 matches 8 bases. This CDR3 comprises 14 residues. Germline loops: CDR1 SNHLY, CDR2 FYNNEI. With 6 bases clipped from V and 2 bases from J, the junction kept 4 bases outside the gene matches. CDR3 amino acids: CASRDRVDTDTQYF. The DNA of the CDR3 is TGTGCCAGCAGGGACAGGGTCGACACAGATACGCAGTATTTT.

Concerning this clone itself: The junction and the germline gene differ at one end; a read error may be behind it. This chain connects TRBV13 to TRBJ1-5; a possible D gene is TRBD1 (6 bases). This CDR3 contains 14 residues. Germline lookup yields CDR1 PRHDT and CDR2 FYEKMQ (reference sequence). CDR3 sequence reads: CARSEGGRDQPQHF. In nucleotides, the CDR3 is TGTGCCCGCAGCGAGGGGGGGAGGGATCAGCCCCAGCATTTT.

The J gene is TRBJ2-1, the V gene TRBV7-8; D gene ambiguous. Germline lookup yields CDR1 SGHVS and CDR2 FQNEAQ. V was shortened by 3 bases and J by 6 bases, with 3 bases between the two germline ends. CDR3 length: 11 amino acids. Here the CDR3 DNA reads TGTGCCAGCAGCTTCGTCAATGAGCAGTTCTTC. As protein: CASSFVNEQFF.

This chain joins TRBV7-6 and TRBJ1-6; no firm D call. The CDR3 extends over 13 amino acids. Germline lookup yields CDR1 SGHVS and CDR2 FNYEAQ. V was trimmed by 2 bases and J by 15 bases, leaving 14 bases between them. The CDR3 is CASSLRSQADLHF. The CDR3 DNA follows: TGTGCCAGCAGCTTAAGATCGCAGGCCGACCTCCACTTT.

The chain links TRBV5-6 to TRBJ2-1, with D perhaps TRBD2 (5 bases). Germline CDR1 and CDR2: SGHDT and YYEEEE. The CDR3 consists of 15 residues. V dropped 1 base and J dropped 3 bases, with 11 bases sitting between them. The CDR3, as DNA: TGTGCCAGCAGCTTGACTAGGACGCACTACAATGAGCAGTTCTTC. This sequence encodes CASSLTRTHYNEQFF.